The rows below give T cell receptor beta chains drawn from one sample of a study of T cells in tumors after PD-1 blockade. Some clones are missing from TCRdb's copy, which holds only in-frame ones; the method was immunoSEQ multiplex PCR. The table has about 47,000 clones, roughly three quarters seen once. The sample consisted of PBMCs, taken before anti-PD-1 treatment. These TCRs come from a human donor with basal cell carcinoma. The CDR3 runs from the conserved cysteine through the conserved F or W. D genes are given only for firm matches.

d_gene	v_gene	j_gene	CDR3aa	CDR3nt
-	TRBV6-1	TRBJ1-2	CASSEALPSGYGYTF	TGTGCCAGCAGTGAAGCGTTACCGTCCGGCTATGGCTACACCTTC
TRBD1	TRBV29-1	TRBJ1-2	CSVTGTGGRMGYTF	TGCAGCGTTACCGGGACAGGGGGACGTATGGGCTACACCTTC
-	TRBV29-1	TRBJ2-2	CSVKTANTGELFF	TGCAGCGTTAAGACAGCAAACACCGGGGAGCTGTTTTTT
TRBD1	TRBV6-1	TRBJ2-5	CASSEEHDRGWETQYF	TGTGCCAGCAGTGAAGAACACGACAGGGGTTGGGAGACCCAGTACTTC
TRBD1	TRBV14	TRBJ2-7	CASSPGQPGREQYF	TGTGCCAGCAGCCCGGGACAGCCCGGTCGCGAGCAGTACTTC
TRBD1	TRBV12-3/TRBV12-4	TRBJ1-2	CASSWDSNYGYTF	TGTGCCAGCAGTTGGGACAGTAACTATGGCTACACCTTC
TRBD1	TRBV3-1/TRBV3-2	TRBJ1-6	CASSLRQGIRGNSPLHF	TGTGCCAGCAGCCTTAGACAGGGAATAAGGGGTAATTCACCCCTCCACTTT
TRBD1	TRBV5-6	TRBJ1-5	CASSRTGLNQPQHF	TGTGCCAGCAGTCGGACAGGACTCAATCAGCCCCAGCATTTT
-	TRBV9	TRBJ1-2	CASSVGGEDNGYTF	TGTGCCAGCAGCGTAGGTGGGGAGGATAATGGCTACACCTTC
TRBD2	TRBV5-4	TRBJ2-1	CASSFVAGGLDEQFF	TGTGCCAGCAGCTTTGTAGCGGGGGGGCTAGATGAGCAGTTCTTC
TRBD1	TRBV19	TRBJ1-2	CASGRTGPGYGYTF	TGTGCCAGTGGGCGGACAGGGCCCGGCTATGGCTACACCTTC
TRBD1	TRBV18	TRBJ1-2	CASSIGDRANYGYTF	TGTGCCAGCTCAATCGGGGACAGAGCTAACTATGGCTACACCTTC
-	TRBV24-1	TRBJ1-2	CATSDLTENYGYTF	TGTGCCACCAGTGATTTGACAGAAAACTATGGCTACACCTTC
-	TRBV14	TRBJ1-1	CASNLASNTEAFF	TGTGCCAGCAATCTGGCAAGCAACACTGAAGCTTTCTTT
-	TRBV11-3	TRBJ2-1	CASSSQDRHEQFF	TGTGCCAGCAGCTCACAGGATCGCCATGAGCAGTTCTTC
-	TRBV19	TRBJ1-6	CASSPRSSYNSPLHF	TGTGCCAGTAGTCCAAGGAGCTCCTATAATTCACCCCTCCACTTT